The 3 T cell receptor beta chains below all came from one sample that was sequenced in a study of OX40 agonist ivuxolimab in advanced cancers. Only in-frame clones appear in the TCRdb table, and some are missing; sequencing was by immunoSEQ multiplex PCR. The table has roughly 44,000 clones, approximately 80% seen once; the top ten hold 6.8%. The source material was CD4+ or CD8+ T cells sorted from blood, sampled in a trial of the OX40 agonist ivuxolimab. The receptors were sampled from an adult with an advanced solid tumor such as melanoma, head and neck, liver or kidney cancer.

Here the CDR3 reads CASSLLTGGPSEKLFF. The CDR3 bases are TGTGCCAGCAGCCTCCTAACGGGGGGCCCCTCCGAAAAACTGTTTTTT. This chain joins TRBV14 and TRBJ1-4, with D possibly being TRBD1 (6 bases). The CDR3 sequence is 16 residues long. Trimming removed 4 bases from V and 8 bases from J, with 20 bases in between. Germline-derived CDR1 and CDR2 are SGHDN and FVKESK.

V gene TRBV14 combines with J gene TRBJ1-2; 7 bases match TRBD1. The V gene's germline CDR1 is SGHDN and CDR2 FVKESK. V lost 2 bases and J lost 7; bases outside the gene matches: 4. The CDR3 loop spans 13 amino acids. The CDR3 nucleotides are TGTGCCAGCAGCCAAACAGGGGCCCCTGGCTACACCTTC. This gives the protein CASSQTGAPGYTF.

In its sample, this clone was seen once. Other nucleotide sequences from this sample produce the same CDR3. This chain links TRBV2 with TRBJ2-2; D gene uncertain. The CDR3 is 12 amino acids. The germline V gene has CDR1 SNHLY and CDR2 FYNNEI. Trimming removed 9 bases from V and 4 bases from J, with 9 bases in between. CDR3 loop: CASYYSTGELFF. Here the CDR3 DNA reads TGTGCCAGTTACTATAGCACCGGGGAGCTGTTTTTT. Full variable domain (rest looked up from reference TRBV2 and TRBJ2-2): EPEVTQTPSHQVTQMGQEVILRCVPISNHLYFYWYRQILGQKVEFLVSFYNNEISEKSEIFDDQFSVERPDGSNFTLKIRSTKLEDSAMYFCASYYSTGELFFGEGSRLTVL.